Each of the 32 T cell receptor beta chains below was sequenced from the same sample in a study of blood T cells in healthy people across ages. It was with a sample-barcoded 5' primer and a J-beta primer mix that a second PCR of roughly 7 to 12 cycles was run. TCRdb re-analysed the 5' RACE reads in MiXCR, keeping a single row per CDR3 protein. The sample has roughly 830,000 distinct CDR3 sequences; around 68% are singletons. What was sequenced was blood. These receptor sequences come from a man aged 25 to 40 in good health.

Here the CDR3 DNA reads TGTGCCAGCAGCCCCGTGGGCAGCGGGGCGTACAATGAGCAGTTCTTC. It is translated as CASSPVGSGAYNEQFF. The chain recombines TRBV7-3 with TRBJ2-1; 7 bases are a match to TRBD2. V was pared by 5 bases and J by 4 bases, with 11 bases of the junction left unmatched. This CDR3 contains 16 residues. Germline CDR1 and CDR2: SGHTA and FQGTGA.

The rearrangement joins TRBV3-1 to TRBJ1-4; D not resolved. Per germline, CDR1 LGHDT and CDR2 YNNKEL (reference sequence). This CDR3 region has 14 residues. The ends were cut back, 3 bases at V and 5 bases at J, with 10 bases in the middle. In nucleotides, the CDR3 is TGTGCCAGCAGCCAGAATGACGGAAATGAAAAACTGTTTTTT. This translates into CASSQNDGNEKLFF.

This clonotype was counted only a few times. The V call is TRBV29-1, the J call TRBJ1-4, with no clear D. CDR1 is SQVTM and CDR2 is ANQGSEA in the germline V gene. V dropped 0 bases and J dropped 8 bases, with 7 bases sitting between them. The CDR3 consists of 12 residues. The CDR3 loop is CSVEDLGEKLFF. The DNA for the CDR3 is TGCAGCGTTGAAGATCTAGGGGAAAAACTGTTTTTT.

This clonotype has just a few counts. The chain links TRBV10-3 to TRBJ1-2; D remains unclear. Germline lookup yields CDR1 ENHRY and CDR2 SYGVKD. Trimming removed 3 bases at V and 2 bases at J, with 13 bases between. The CDR3 sequence is 15 residues long. CDR3 sequence: CAISDYAGGNYGYTF. As DNA, the CDR3 is TGTGCCATCAGTGATTATGCCGGAGGAAACTATGGCTACACCTTC.

CDR3 sequence (DNA): TGCGCCAGCAGCCGGTCGGGACTAGTTCAAGAGACCCAGTACTTC. Translated: CASSRSGLVQETQYF. The rearrangement joins TRBV4-1 to TRBJ2-5; 8 nucleotides line up with TRBD2. Germline values: CDR1 MGHRA, CDR2 YSYEKL. J lost 2 bases, V lost 4 bases, and 6 bases had no gene match. The CDR3 runs to 15 residues.

This clonotype was detected ten times or more. V and J are TRBV5-6 and TRBJ2-3; D remains ambiguous. The V gene's germline CDR1 is SGHDT and CDR2 YYEEEE. The CDR3 runs to 13 residues. V was trimmed by 1 base and J by 3 bases, leaving 6 bases between them. CDR3 DNA sequence: TGTGCCAGCAGCTTGCTTAGTACAGATACGCAGTATTTT. Its protein product is CASSLLSTDTQYF.

This rearrangement joins TRBV10-3 to TRBJ2-7, with 7 bases matching TRBD2. After removal of 6 bases from V and 1 base from J, the junction contained 9 bases not matched to a gene. Germline CDR1 and CDR2: ENHRY and SYGVKD. The CDR3 consists of 15 residues. The chain's CDR3 is CAIRNPSGPSYEQYF. In DNA, the CDR3 is TGTGCCATCAGAAACCCTAGCGGTCCATCCTACGAGCAGTACTTC.

This clonotype was counted between two and nine times. This chain joins TRBV20-1 and TRBJ1-5, with 7 bases lining up with TRBD1. Germline values: CDR1 DFQATT, CDR2 SNEGSKA (reference sequence). V lost 5 bases, J lost 2 bases, and 3 bases stayed unmatched. CDR3 length: 13 residues. The CDR3 DNA is TGCAGTGCTCCTACAGGGGGCAATCAGCCCCAGCATTTT. This sequence encodes CSAPTGGNQPQHF.

This clonotype was counted once. Just one base apart from a much larger clone, this may be a read error. The chain couples TRBV18 to TRBJ2-5; D possibly corresponds to TRBD2 (5 bases). The germline V and J ends were trimmed by 3 bases and 5 bases, with 10 bases remaining between them. Germline lookup yields CDR1 KGHSH and CDR2 LQKENI. The length of the CDR3 is 13 residues. DNA for the CDR3: TGTGCCAGCTCACCGCAGCTAGCCGAGACCCAGTACTTC. Translated: CASSPQLAETQYF.

Details on this clonotype: A read error may account for a junction end that differs from germline. The V gene is TRBV4-2, the J gene TRBJ2-3; 7 bases fit TRBD2. There are 16 residues in the CDR3. CDR1 and CDR2 (germline): LGHNA, YNFKEQ. The CDR3 sequence: CASSHRSGGHTGTQYF. In DNA form, the CDR3 reads TGTGCCAGCAGCCATCGGTCGGGGGGTCACACAGGTACGCAGTATTTT.

This rearrangement joins TRBV3-1 to TRBJ2-3, with D uncertain. Trimming took 0 bases from V and 2 from J, leaving 6 bases between them. Germline V CDR1 and CDR2: LGHDT, YNNKEL (reference sequence). The CDR3 runs 14 residues. CDR3 sequence reads: CASSQEYYTDTQYF. The CDR3 DNA is TGTGCCAGCAGCCAAGAATACTACACAGATACGCAGTATTTT.

This sequence joins TRBV7-9 and TRBJ2-3, with D perhaps assigned TRBD1 or TRBD2 (6 bases each). The CDR3 length is 15 residues. Trimming removed 3 bases from V and 4 bases from J, with 14 bases in between. The germline CDR1 and CDR2 sequences are SEHNR and FQNEAQ (reference sequence). The CDR3 spells CASSLRGAFADTQYF. The CDR3 nucleotides read TGTGCCAGCAGCTTGAGGGGGGCGTTCGCAGATACGCAGTATTTT.

The rearrangement uses TRBV5-1 and TRBJ2-5; D ambiguous. Trimming pared 0 bases from V and 5 bases from J, leaving 11 bases between. CDR3 length equals 14 residues. Germline CDR1 and CDR2: SGHRS and YFSETQ. The CDR3 DNA sequence: TGCGCCAGCAGCTTGGACCTGGAACTGGAGACCCAGTACTTC. Its protein product is CASSLDLELETQYF.

The V call is TRBV5-1, the J call TRBJ2-1; a possible D gene is TRBD2 (6 bases). Trimming shortened V by 4 bases and J by 7 bases, and 21 bases separated the two germline ends. The CDR3 has 16 amino acids. Germline V gene data show CDR1 as SGHRS and CDR2 as YFSETQ. CDR3 in amino acids: CASSPGVGRGVNEQFF. The CDR3 DNA is TGCGCCAGCAGCCCGGGGGTAGGGCGCGGGGTAAATGAGCAGTTCTTC.

J is TRBJ2-3 and V is TRBV7-2; a possible D gene is TRBD2 (6 bases). Trimming cost V 3 bases and J 5 bases, with 15 bases left between them. Germline CDR1 SGHTA, CDR2 FQGNSA. The CDR3 runs to 15 residues. The CDR3 nucleotides are TGTGCCAGCAGCTTGGTTAGCGGAGGTAAAGATACGCAGTATTTT. It encodes CASSLVSGGKDTQYF.

The chain employs TRBV7-9 and TRBJ2-7; 9 positions match TRBD1. The germline V gene has CDR1 SEHNR and CDR2 FQNEAQ (reference sequence). Trimming cost V 5 bases and J 1 base; bases outside gene matches: 6. This CDR3 has 15 residues. CDR3 bases: TGTGCCAGCAGCGTCAGCGGGACAGGGTCCTACGAGCAGTACTTC. Its translation is CASSVSGTGSYEQYF.

The chain combines TRBV28 with TRBJ2-7; either TRBD1 or TRBD2 may fit D (6 bases each). CDR3 size: 16 residues. Germline CDR1 reads MDHEN; CDR2 reads SYDVKM. Trimming left V 2 bases short and J 2 bases short, with 16 bases between. The CDR3 DNA follows: TGTGCCAGCAGTTTAGAAAGGGGGGTTTATGCCTACGAGCAGTACTTC. Encoded protein: CASSLERGVYAYEQYF.

V is TRBV5-1 and J is TRBJ2-3, with a tentative D call TRBD2 (6 bases). V gave up 4 bases and J gave up 6 bases, with 18 bases separating them. The CDR3 is made up of 15 amino acids. Per germline, CDR1 SGHRS and CDR2 YFSETQ. The CDR3 sequence is CASSAVWGDSDTQYF. The CDR3, as DNA: TGCGCCAGCAGCGCTGTATGGGGGGACTCCGATACGCAGTATTTT.

The chain uses TRBV29-1 and TRBJ1-2; TRBD1 is a possible D gene (5 bases). The germline CDR1 and CDR2 sequences are SQVTM and ANQGSEA. There are 14 residues in the CDR3. Trimming left V 7 bases short and J 0 bases short, with 15 bases between. CDR3 sequence: CSADVTDSNYGYTF. The CDR3 coding sequence is TGCAGCGCTGACGTGACAGACTCTAACTATGGCTACACCTTC.

This chain connects TRBV25-1 to TRBJ1-5; TRBD1 might be the D (6 bases). Trimming took off 3 bases at V and 1 base at J, with 10 bases between the two ends. There are 15 residues in the CDR3. The V gene's germline CDR1 is MGHDK and CDR2 SYGVNS. The CDR3 region has the DNA TGTGCCAGCAGTGACCGCCAGGGGAGCAATCAGCCCCAGCATTTT. It specifies CASSDRQGSNQPQHF.

Written as DNA, the CDR3 is TGCAGTGCTAGAGATGTGAAAGGCTATGGCTACACCTTC. It encodes CSARDVKGYGYTF. The chain joins TRBV20-1 to TRBJ1-2; D is unresolved. The CDR3 extends over 13 amino acids. Looked up from germline, CDR1 is DFQATT and CDR2 is SNEGSKA (reference sequence). V was shortened by 0 bases and J by 4 bases, with 9 bases between the two germline ends.

This clonotype has more than one count but fewer than ten. V gene TRBV3-1 combines with J gene TRBJ2-7, with a tentative D call TRBD1 (5 bases). Trimming removed 4 bases at V and 0 bases at J, with 16 bases between. Germline V gene sequence: CDR1 LGHDT, CDR2 YNNKEL (reference sequence). The CDR3 consists of 16 residues. CDR3 in DNA: TGTGCCAGCAGCCGGGCAGGGTCCGGAAGCTCCTACGAGCAGTACTTC. This sequence encodes CASSRAGSGSSYEQYF.

The table lists this clonotype with many counts. This chain uses TRBV29-1 with TRBJ2-1; TRBD1 agrees at 8 bases. The V gene's germline CDR1 is SQVTM and CDR2 ANQGSEA. Losses at the gene ends were 6 bases for V and 12 bases for J; bases not matched to a gene: 13. The CDR3 runs 13 residues. CDR3 sequence reads: CSVRTGLTDTQFF. The CDR3 bases are TGCAGCGTCCGGACAGGGCTGACAGATACGCAGTTCTTC.

J is TRBJ2-7 and V is TRBV9, with TRBD1 matching over 9 bases. The germline CDR1 and CDR2 sequences are SGDLS and YYNGEE. The CDR3 runs 14 residues. V trimming: 6 bases; J trimming: 7 bases; junction bases outside the gene matches: 11. CDR3: CASTGQGSFNEQYF. Written as DNA, the CDR3 is TGTGCCAGCACGGGACAGGGAAGTTTCAATGAGCAGTACTTC.

The chain carries TRBV7-9 and TRBJ2-4; the D gene could be TRBD1 or TRBD2 (5 bases each). Germline V gives CDR1 SEHNR, CDR2 FQNEAQ (reference sequence). The CDR3 has 13 amino acids. V lost 10 bases and J 6 bases, leaving 16 bases between the germline ends. CDR3 coding DNA: TGTGCCATTCGGACGGATGGGGGAAACATTCAGTACTTC. Its protein is CAIRTDGGNIQYF.

The chain recombines TRBV7-9 with TRBJ2-3, with D possibly matching TRBD1 (6 bases). V was shortened by 8 bases and J by 5 bases, with 23 bases between the two germline ends. Germline-derived CDR1 and CDR2 are SEHNR and FQNEAQ (reference sequence). CDR3 size: 16 residues. CDR3 DNA sequence: TGTGCCAGCCCGCCTACCCCCAACAGGGTGGGAGATACGCAGTATTTT. It yields the protein CASPPTPNRVGDTQYF.

This clonotype turned up a few times. The chain links TRBV12-3 or TRBV12-4 to TRBJ2-7; possibly TRBD2 for D (5 bases). Trimming cost V 3 bases and J 2 bases, with 14 bases left between them. CDR3 size: 15 residues. CDR3 DNA: TGTGCCAGCAGTTTGGGCCGGGAAGGAACCTACGAGCAGTACTTC. This codes for CASSLGREGTYEQYF.

V gene TRBV20-1 combines with J gene TRBJ2-7; D is unclear. The V gene lost 5 bases and the J gene lost 0 bases, with 11 bases spanning the gap. The CDR3 runs to 13 residues. The V gene's germline CDR1 is DFQATT and CDR2 SNEGSKA (reference sequence). The CDR3 reads CSADPTSSYEQYF. In nucleotides, the CDR3 is TGCAGTGCTGACCCTACGAGCTCCTACGAGCAGTACTTC.

The rearrangement joins TRBV29-1 to TRBJ2-1, with a tentative D call TRBD1 (5 bases). Trimming removed 7 bases from V and 13 bases from J, with 20 bases in between. The germline V gene has CDR1 SQVTM and CDR2 ANQGSEA. This CDR3 spans 12 amino acids. This CDR3 reads CSGDSVQETQFF. In DNA, the CDR3 is TGCAGCGGCGACAGCGTCCAAGAGACCCAGTTCTTC.

This sequence joins TRBV4-3 and TRBJ2-3; 13 bases map to TRBD2. The CDR3 totals 16 residues. V lost 4 bases and J lost 9; bases outside the gene matches: 10. Germline V gene lookup returns CDR1 LGHNA and CDR2 YSLEER. CDR3 DNA: TGCGCCAGCAGCCCGTGGACTAGCGGGGGCGTGAGGACGCAGTATTTT. Its protein is CASSPWTSGGVRTQYF.

The chain combines TRBV9 with TRBJ1-2; D gene ambiguous. In germline, CDR1 is SGDLS, CDR2 YYNGEE. This CDR3 region has 12 residues. V lost 3 bases to trimming and J lost 5 bases, with 8 bases between them. The CDR3 nucleotides are TGTGCCAGCAGCGACAGAATTTATGGCTACACCTTC. This sequence encodes CASSDRIYGYTF.

The V call is TRBV12-3 or TRBV12-4, the J call TRBJ2-1; D is undetermined. Trimming removed 4 bases at V and 4 bases at J, with 11 bases between. There are 14 residues in the CDR3. CDR3 region: CASSWLLPYNEQFF. CDR3 in DNA: TGTGCCAGCAGTTGGTTATTACCTTACAATGAGCAGTTCTTC.